What follows are 24 T cell receptor beta chains derived from one specimen sequenced in a study of tumor-infiltrating lymphocytes in oesophageal squamous cell carcinoma. TCRdb re-analysed the PCR reads in MiXCR, keeping a single row per CDR3 protein. The repertoire holds 10,000 to 15,000 distinct CDR3 sequences, roughly 58% seen once, with 32% in the top ten. The sample taken for sequencing was esophageal tumor tissue. The origin of the receptors is a female donor with esophageal squamous cell carcinoma.

This clonotype showed up just a few times. This chain joins TRBV19 and TRBJ1-3; D gene ambiguous. Deletions cut 6 bases from V and 2 bases from J, with 5 bases between. This CDR3 is 12 amino acids long. Looked up from germline, CDR1 is LNHDA and CDR2 is SQIVND (reference sequence). In DNA form, the CDR3 reads TGTGCCAGTAGCAGTCCTGGAAACACCATATATTTT. Its translation is CASSSPGNTIYF.

The chain links TRBV19 to TRBJ2-4; TRBD2 might be the D (7 bases). The CDR3 has 16 residues. The V end was cut by 8 bases, the J end by 13 bases, with 30 bases between. Germline assignment: CDR1 LNHDA and CDR2 SQIVND (reference sequence). CDR3 DNA sequence: TGTGCCAGTCACCATAGGGGGGGCGTTTCCTACAATGAGCAGTACTTC. Translation gives CASHHRGGVSYNEQYF. The full variable domain, rest sourced from reference TRBV19 and TRBJ2-4, is DGGITQSPKYLFRKEGQNVTLSCEQNLNHDAMYWYRQDPGQGLRLIYYSQIVNDFQKGDIAEGYSVSREKKESFPLTVTSAQKNPTAFYLCASHHRGGVSYNEQYFGAGTRLSVL.

This clonotype has only a few counts. The chain couples TRBV7-8 to TRBJ2-7; TRBD2 aligns across 12 bases. CDR1 SGHVS and CDR2 FQNEAQ come from the germline V gene. J gave up 4 bases and V 8 bases, and 12 bases lay outside the gene matches. The CDR3 covers 16 residues. CDR3 residues: CASGTPRTSGGYEQYF. CDR3 coding DNA: TGTGCCAGCGGAACCCCTCGTACTAGCGGGGGGTACGAGCAGTACTTC. Combining the CDR3 with reference TRBV7-8 and TRBJ2-7 gives the whole variable domain GAGVSQSPRYKVAKRGQDVALRCDPISGHVSLFWYQQALGQGPEFLTYFQNEAQLDKSGLPSDRFFAERPEGSVSTLKIQRTQQEDSAVYLCASGTPRTSGGYEQYFGPGTRLTVT.

This clonotype was observed many times. V gene TRBV7-3 combines with J gene TRBJ2-5; TRBD2 matches 8 bases. The CDR3 contains 13 residues. J was trimmed by 6 bases and V by 4 bases; bases with no gene match: 4. The germline CDR1 and CDR2 sequences are SGHTA and FQGTGA. The CDR3 DNA is TGTGCCAGCAGCTCGGGACTAGAACAGACCCAGTACTTC. It translates to CASSSGLEQTQYF. Variable domain in full (rest from reference TRBV7-3 and TRBJ2-5): GAGVSQTPSNKVTEKGKYVELRCDPISGHTALYWYRQSLGQGPEFLIYFQGTGAADDSGLPNDRFFAVRPEGSVSTLKIQRTERGDSAVYLCASSSGLEQTQYFGPGTRLLVL.

The chain employs TRBV6-9 and TRBJ1-3; D gene ambiguous. CDR1 is MNHGY, CDR2 SVAAGI, per germline. The CDR3 covers 14 residues. Trimming removed 6 bases at V and 3 bases at J, with 12 bases between. CDR3 sequence reads: CASSLTGFGNTIYF. CDR3 nucleotide sequence: TGTGCCAGCAGCCTGACGGGGTTTGGAAACACCATATATTTT.

This chain links TRBV10-1 with TRBJ1-6; D may be TRBD2 (6 bases). The assigned J gene may be wrong: the sequence end matches TRBJ2-7 better. The germline gives CDR1 WNHNN, CDR2 SYGVQD (reference sequence). CDR3 length equals 14 residues. The CDR3 nucleotides are TGCGCCACCCGGAACGGAGGGGCCTTCTACGAGCAGTACTTC. Protein product: CATRNGGAFYEQYF.

The chain carries TRBV10-3 and TRBJ1-2, with TRBD1 matching over 7 bases. The CDR3 is made up of 15 amino acids. V was clipped by 8 bases and J by 6 bases; unmatched bases: 15. Germline assignment: CDR1 ENHRY and CDR2 SYGVKD. The CDR3 coding sequence is TGTGCCATCCGAACCTCAGGGGGTGATCTTGATGGCTACACCTTC. It translates to CAIRTSGGDLDGYTF.

This clonotype was recorded once. The chain has TRBV24-1 and TRBJ1-5, with unresolved D. The germline V gene has CDR1 KGHDR and CDR2 SFDVKD. The CDR3 spans 12 residues. Trimming removed 1 base at V and 7 bases at J, with 4 bases between. As DNA, the CDR3 is TGTGCCACCAGTGATTTCGACCAGCCCCAGCATTTT. Translation gives CATSDFDQPQHF.

Remarks on this clonotype: Mismatch with germline at one junction end may stem from a read error. The rearrangement uses TRBV6-6 and TRBJ2-5; the D call may be TRBD1 or TRBD2 (5 bases each). CDR1 MNHNY and CDR2 SVGAGI come from the germline V gene (reference sequence). This CDR3 has 13 amino acids. The CDR3 nucleotides read TGTGCCAGCATTCGAGCGGTCAGGGAGACCCAGTGCTTC. Its protein is CASIRAVRETQCF.

This clonotype was detected a few times. The DNA is left out, because the CDR3 cannot be placed on it with certainty; the CDR3 is given as TCRdb lists it. The chain combines TRBV28 with TRBJ2-6; TRBD2 is taken as the D call from the table, unchecked against the DNA. A total of 17 residues make up the CDR3, ends included. In germline, CDR1 is MDHEN, CDR2 SYDVKM. The CDR3 sequence: CASSPPTDGLIRAVLRF.

V and J are TRBV12-3 or TRBV12-4 and TRBJ2-1, with D perhaps given as TRBD1 or TRBD2 (5 bases each). Matching the DNA end better, TRBJ2-7 makes the J call doubtful. The CDR3 has 14 residues. CDR3 in amino acids: CASSLRDLTDEQYF. The CDR3 DNA reads as TGTGCCAGCAGTCTCCGGGACCTTACGGACGAGCAGTACTTC.

The V call is TRBV12-3 or TRBV12-4, the J call TRBJ2-7, with 7 bases identical to TRBD1. The junction had 12 bases not matched to a gene; V was cut back by 7 bases and J by 0 bases. The CDR3 has 16 amino acids. In DNA form, the CDR3 reads TGTGCCAGCATTAAACAGGGGTCCTCTAGCTCCTACGAGCAGTACTTC. It yields the protein CASIKQGSSSSYEQYF.

The chain employs TRBV7-4 and TRBJ2-3; D not certain. Germline-derived CDR1 and CDR2 are SGHVT and SQSDAQ. The CDR3 is 15 amino acids. The V end was cut by 4 bases, the J end by 0 bases, with 11 bases between. CDR3 sequence: CASSSPGSSTDTQYF. As DNA, the CDR3 is TGTGCCAGCAGCTCACCCGGGTCTAGCACAGATACGCAGTATTTT.

This clonotype has more than one count but fewer than ten. V gene TRBV5-1 combines with J gene TRBJ2-7; 7 nucleotides align to TRBD2. V shed 3 bases and J 7 bases; nucleotides not matched to a gene: 22. From germline, CDR1 is SGHRS and CDR2 YFSETQ. The CDR3 is made up of 18 amino acids. Here the CDR3 DNA reads TGCGCCAGCAGCTCGATGGGTCGAGCGGGGCAACCTTTCAATGAGCAGTACTTC. Its translation is CASSSMGRAGQPFNEQYF.

In its sample, this clonotype was seen many times. The chain carries TRBV7-3 and TRBJ2-5, with 9 bases that match TRBD1. The last part of the DNA fits TRBJ2-1 better; the J call may be wrong. From germline, CDR1 is SGHTA and CDR2 FQGTGA. The CDR3 consists of 16 residues. CDR3 sequence (DNA): TGTGCCAGCAGCTTAAATCTGGACAGGGGCTCCGATGAGCAGTTCTTC. Amino acid sequence: CASSLNLDRGSDEQFF.

This clonotype was detected only once. The J gene is TRBJ2-5, the V gene TRBV2, with D possibly being TRBD2 (7 bases). TRBJ2-1 matches the DNA end more closely, so the J call is doubtful. The V gene's germline CDR1 is SNHLY and CDR2 FYNNEI. This CDR3 comprises 17 residues. The CDR3 bases are TGTGCCAGCAGTGAAGGGGGGGGGCGGGAGTTAAGCAATGAGCAGTTCTTC. This encodes CASSEGGGRELSNEQFF.

This clonotype is a singleton in its sample. This chain joins TRBV28 and TRBJ2-4; 9 nucleotides line up with TRBD2. The DNA end is more similar to TRBJ2-7, so the J call may be wrong. Looked up from germline, CDR1 is MDHEN and CDR2 is SYDVKM. This CDR3 has 15 amino acids. Here the CDR3 reads CASSLLAAGGLEQYF. In DNA, the CDR3 is TGTGCCAGCAGTTTATTGGCGGCGGGAGGGCTCGAGCAGTACTTC.

CDR3 DNA: TGTGCCAGCAGTCCCGGCTTAGCCCGGGGAGCGCAGTATTTT. The encoded protein is CASSPGLARGAQYF. The genes are TRBV28 and TRBJ2-3; TRBD2 might be the D (5 bases). Trimming took 5 bases from V and 10 from J, leaving 19 bases between them. This CDR3 is 14 amino acids long. CDR1 and CDR2 (germline): MDHEN, SYDVKM.

This clonotype was seen a few times. CDR3 coding DNA: TGTGCCAGCAGCCCCCCTGGGTGGAACATTCAGTACTTC. It specifies CASSPPGWNIQYF. This chain joins TRBV7-4 and TRBJ2-7; D gene ambiguous. The last part of the DNA fits TRBJ2-4 better; the J call may be wrong. Germline assignment: CDR1 SGHVT and CDR2 SQSDAQ. The CDR3 has 13 amino acids.

In this sample, this clonotype turned up a few times. The gene calls are TRBV7-6 and TRBJ2-1, with 10 bases that match TRBD2. The CDR3 is 14 residues long. Losses at the gene ends were 5 bases for V and 6 bases for J; bases not matched to a gene: 4. Germline V gene lookup returns CDR1 SGHVS and CDR2 FNYEAQ. The CDR3 DNA reads as TGTGCCAGCAGCCGATCTAGCGGGAGCAATGAGCAGTTCTTC. Residues: CASSRSSGSNEQFF.

V is TRBV7-8 and J is TRBJ2-4; the D gene could be TRBD1 or TRBD2 (5 bases each). TRBJ2-7 explains the end of the DNA better; the J call may be wrong. The CDR3 totals 16 residues. Germline V gene sequence: CDR1 SGHVS, CDR2 FQNEAQ. Written as DNA, the CDR3 is TGTGCCAGCAGCTTAGGGCTACCGGGACCCGAGTACGAGCAGTACTTC. Translated, it gives CASSLGLPGPEYEQYF.

This clonotype was seen many times. This rearrangement joins TRBV7-8 to TRBJ1-4; 9 bases map to TRBD1. This CDR3 region has 13 residues. The J segment lost 11 bases and the V segment lost 2 bases, leaving 3 bases of the junction unmatched. Germline V lookup: CDR1 SGHVS, CDR2 FQNEAQ. The CDR3 here is CASSLLTGGKLFF. The CDR3 DNA reads TGTGCCAGCAGCTTACTGACAGGGGGGAAACTGTTTTTT.

By share of the sample, this clonotype is large. This rearrangement joins TRBV7-3 to TRBJ2-3; D unclear. V lost 3 bases to trimming and J lost 4 bases, with 5 bases between them. CDR1 SGHTA and CDR2 FQGTGA come from the germline V gene. This CDR3 comprises 12 residues. DNA of the CDR3: TGTGCCAGCAGCTTCTACGCAGATACGCAGTATTTT. It is translated as CASSFYADTQYF.

The chain couples TRBV6-1 to TRBJ1-1; D gene unclear. The germline CDR1 and CDR2 sequences are MNHNS and SASEGT. V lost 5 bases and J 4 bases, leaving 11 bases between the germline ends. The CDR3 runs to 13 residues. The CDR3 DNA reads TGTGCCAGCAGTTCCTCTGAGGGCACTGAAGCTTTCTTT. It encodes CASSSSEGTEAFF.